A single sample gave rise to the 5 T cell receptor beta chains below, sequenced in a study of cytomegalovirus exposure and HLA in healthy donors. With 60 Vbeta and 13 Jbeta primers, the PCR was carried out. Measured with immunoSEQ multiplex PCR; TCRdb has only the in-frame clones, and not every one. The sample has approximately 70,000 clones. The sequenced sample was PBMCs. The receptors shown here come from a woman aged 25-40 years in good health and CMV-seronegative.

The chain joins TRBV6-1 to TRBJ2-7; TRBD1 matches at 9 bases. CDR1 and CDR2 (germline): MNHNS, SASEGT. J was trimmed by 1 base and V by 6 bases; bases with no gene match: 7. The CDR3 totals 15 residues. The CDR3 loop reads CASREPGQGSYEQYF. CDR3 nucleotides: TGTGCCAGCAGGGAACCGGGACAGGGTTCCTACGAGCAGTACTTC.

The chain combines TRBV30 with TRBJ1-2, with 7 positions matching TRBD1. The CDR3 runs 15 residues. Germline assignment: CDR1 GTSNPN and CDR2 SVGIG (reference sequence). With 5 bases clipped from V and 2 bases from J, the junction kept 11 bases outside the gene matches. The CDR3 is CAWGPRDRVNYGYTF. The CDR3 coding sequence is TGTGCCTGGGGCCCCCGAGACAGGGTAAACTATGGCTACACCTTC. Full variable domain (remainder filled in from reference TRBV30 and TRBJ1-2): SQTIHQWPATLVQPVGSPLSLECTVEGTSNPNLYWYRQAAGRGLQLLFYSVGIGQISSEVPQNLSASRPQDRQFILSSKKLLLSDSGFYLCAWGPRDRVNYGYTFGSGTRLTVV.

The V and J genes are TRBV11-2 and TRBJ2-1, with D tentatively TRBD2 (5 bases). CDR1 is SGHAT, CDR2 FQNNGV, per germline. V dropped 6 bases and J dropped 9 bases, with 18 bases sitting between them. The CDR3 extends over 14 amino acids. CDR3 nucleotide sequence: TGTGCCAGCAGTCTTGGGATAGCTGGAGGTGAGCAGTTCTTC. Its translation is CASSLGIAGGEQFF.

The chain couples TRBV28 to TRBJ1-2; a weak D match, TRBD1 (6 bases). The germline V gene encodes CDR1 MDHEN and CDR2 SYDVKM. This CDR3 is built from 15 residues. V was clipped by 3 bases and J by 4 bases, with 15 bases between them. The CDR3 loop is CASSLGALASYGYTF. The DNA of the CDR3 is TGTGCCAGCAGTTTGGGGGCGCTGGCTTCCTATGGCTACACCTTC.

The V and J genes are TRBV27 and TRBJ2-7; D possibly corresponds to TRBD2 (5 bases). Trimming took 2 bases from V and 10 from J, leaving 15 bases between them. CDR3 length: 13 amino acids. Germline-derived CDR1 and CDR2 are MNHEY and SMNVEV (reference sequence). CDR3 sequence: CASSLGPTSSQYF. CDR3 in DNA: TGTGCCAGCAGTTTAGGCCCCACTAGTTCCCAGTACTTC.